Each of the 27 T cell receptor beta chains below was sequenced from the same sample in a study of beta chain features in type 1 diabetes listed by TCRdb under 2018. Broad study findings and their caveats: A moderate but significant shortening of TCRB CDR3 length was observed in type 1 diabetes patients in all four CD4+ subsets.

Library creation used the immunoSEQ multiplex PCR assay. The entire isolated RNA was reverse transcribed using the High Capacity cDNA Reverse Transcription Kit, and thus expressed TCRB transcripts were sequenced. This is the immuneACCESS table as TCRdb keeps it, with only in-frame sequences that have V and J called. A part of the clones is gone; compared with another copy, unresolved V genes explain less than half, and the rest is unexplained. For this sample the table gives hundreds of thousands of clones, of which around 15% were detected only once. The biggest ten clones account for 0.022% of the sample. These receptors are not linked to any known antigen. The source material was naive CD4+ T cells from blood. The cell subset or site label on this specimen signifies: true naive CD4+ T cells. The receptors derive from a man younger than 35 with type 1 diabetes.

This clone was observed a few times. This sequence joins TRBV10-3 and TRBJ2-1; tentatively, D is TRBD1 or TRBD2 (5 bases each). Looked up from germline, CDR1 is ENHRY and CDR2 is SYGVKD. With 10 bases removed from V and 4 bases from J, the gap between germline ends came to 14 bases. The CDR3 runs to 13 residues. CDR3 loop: CATRRDVYNEQFF. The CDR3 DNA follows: TGTGCCACCAGACGGGACGTATACAATGAGCAGTTCTTC.

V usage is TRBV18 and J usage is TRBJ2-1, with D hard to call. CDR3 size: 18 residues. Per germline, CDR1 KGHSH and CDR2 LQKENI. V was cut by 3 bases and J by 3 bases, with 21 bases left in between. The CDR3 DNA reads TGTGCCAGCTCACCTCGCCAATCTATAGCTCCCTTCTACAATGAGCAGTTCTTC. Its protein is CASSPRQSIAPFYNEQFF. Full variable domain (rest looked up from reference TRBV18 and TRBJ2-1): NAGVMQNPRHLVRRRGQEARLRCSPMKGHSHVYWYRQLPEEGLKFMVYLQKENIIDESGMPKERFSAEFPKEGPSILRIQQVVRGDSAAYFCASSPRQSIAPFYNEQFFGPGTRLTVL.

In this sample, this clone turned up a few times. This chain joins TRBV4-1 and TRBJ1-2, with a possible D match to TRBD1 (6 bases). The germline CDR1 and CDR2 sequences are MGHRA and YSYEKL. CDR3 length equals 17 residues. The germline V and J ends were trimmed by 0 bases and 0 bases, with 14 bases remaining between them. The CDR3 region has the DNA TGCGCCAGCAGCCAAGATCGGGGGGCTAGTTCTAACTATGGCTACACCTTC. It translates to CASSQDRGASSNYGYTF.

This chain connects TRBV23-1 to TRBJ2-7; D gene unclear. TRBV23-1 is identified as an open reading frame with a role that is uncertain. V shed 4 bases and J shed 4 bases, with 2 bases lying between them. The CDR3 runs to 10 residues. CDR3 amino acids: CASSRYEQYF. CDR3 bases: TGCGCCAGCAGTCGATACGAGCAGTACTTC.

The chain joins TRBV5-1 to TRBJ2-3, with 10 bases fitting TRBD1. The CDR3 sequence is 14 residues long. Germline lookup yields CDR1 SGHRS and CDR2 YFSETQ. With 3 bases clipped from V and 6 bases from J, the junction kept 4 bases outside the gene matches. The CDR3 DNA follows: TGCGCCAGCAGCTCGACAGGGGGCGAGGATACGCAGTATTTT. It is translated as CASSSTGGEDTQYF.

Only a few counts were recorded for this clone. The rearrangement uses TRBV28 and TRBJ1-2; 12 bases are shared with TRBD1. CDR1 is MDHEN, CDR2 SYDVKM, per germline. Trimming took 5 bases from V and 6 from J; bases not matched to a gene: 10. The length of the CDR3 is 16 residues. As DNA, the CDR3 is TGTGCCAGCAGTGGGTCGTCCGGGACAGGGGGCGATGGCTACACCTTC. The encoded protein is CASSGSSGTGGDGYTF.

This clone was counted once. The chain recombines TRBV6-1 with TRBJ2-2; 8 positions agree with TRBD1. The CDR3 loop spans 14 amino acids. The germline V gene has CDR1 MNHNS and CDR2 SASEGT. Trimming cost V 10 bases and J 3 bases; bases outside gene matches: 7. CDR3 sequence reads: CATGQGGDTGELFF. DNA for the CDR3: TGTGCCACCGGACAGGGCGGAGACACCGGGGAGCTGTTTTTT.

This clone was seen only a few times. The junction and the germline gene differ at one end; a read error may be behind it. CDR3 sequence: CASSSGQGEAQYF. The CDR3 coding sequence is TGTGCCAGCAGCTCCGGACAGGGAGAGGCCCAGTACTTC. This sequence joins TRBV28 and TRBJ2-5; 8 nucleotides align to TRBD1. Germline V lookup: CDR1 MDHEN, CDR2 SYDVKM. This CDR3 contains 13 residues.

The CDR3, as DNA: TGCGCCAGCAGCTTGGGGACAGTCGATACGCAGTATTTT. Protein product: CASSLGTVDTQYF. The chain recombines TRBV5-1 with TRBJ2-3; tentatively, D is TRBD1 (6 bases). Germline V gives CDR1 SGHRS, CDR2 YFSETQ. Trimming stripped 0 bases from V and 6 bases from J, with 8 bases between. The CDR3 contains 13 residues.

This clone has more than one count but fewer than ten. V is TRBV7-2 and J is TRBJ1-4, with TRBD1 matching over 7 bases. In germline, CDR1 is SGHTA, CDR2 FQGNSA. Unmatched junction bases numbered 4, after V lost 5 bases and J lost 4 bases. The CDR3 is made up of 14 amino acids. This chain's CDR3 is CASSLTGYNEKLFF. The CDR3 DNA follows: TGTGCCAGCAGCCTGACAGGGTATAATGAAAAACTGTTTTTT.

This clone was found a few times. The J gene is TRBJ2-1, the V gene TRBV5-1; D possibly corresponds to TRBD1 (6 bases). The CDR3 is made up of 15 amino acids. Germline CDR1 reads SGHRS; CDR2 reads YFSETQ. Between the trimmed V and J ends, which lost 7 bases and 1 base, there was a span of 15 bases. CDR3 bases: TGCGCCAGCCGCCTTGGGGGCAGTTCCTACAATGAGCAGTTCTTC. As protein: CASRLGGSSYNEQFF. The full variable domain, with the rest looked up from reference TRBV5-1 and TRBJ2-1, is KAGVTQTPRYLIKTRGQQVTLSCSPISGHRSVSWYQQTPGQGLQFLFEYFSETQRNKGNFPGRFSGRQFSNSRSEMNVSTLELGDSALYLCASRLGGSSYNEQFFGPGTRLTVL.

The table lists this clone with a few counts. DNA for the CDR3: TGTGCCAGCTCACCACCAGCGGCAGATACGCAGTATTTT. Its translation: CASSPPAADTQYF. The V gene is TRBV18, the J gene TRBJ2-3; weak D call: TRBD2 (5 bases). Per the germline V gene, CDR1 is KGHSH and CDR2 is LQKENI. V shed 0 bases and J shed 4 bases, with 5 bases lying between them. This CDR3 spans 13 amino acids. Together with reference TRBV18 and TRBJ2-3, the CDR3 gives the full variable domain: NAGVMQNPRHLVRRRGQEARLRCSPMKGHSHVYWYRQLPEEGLKFMVYLQKENIIDESGMPKERFSAEFPKEGPSILRIQQVVRGDSAAYFCASSPPAADTQYFGPGTRLTVL.

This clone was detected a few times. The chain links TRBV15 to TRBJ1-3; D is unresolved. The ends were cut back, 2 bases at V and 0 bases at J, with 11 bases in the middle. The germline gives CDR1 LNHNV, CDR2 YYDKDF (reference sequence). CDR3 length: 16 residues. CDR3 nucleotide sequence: TGTGCCACCAGCAGAACCGGACTGAACTCTGGAAACACCATATATTTT. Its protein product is CATSRTGLNSGNTIYF. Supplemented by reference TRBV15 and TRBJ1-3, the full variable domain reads DAMVIQNPRYQVTQFGKPVTLSCSQTLNHNVMYWYQQKSSQAPKLLFHYYDKDFNNEADTPDNFQSRRPNTSFCFLDIRSPGLGDTAMYLCATSRTGLNSGNTIYFGEGSWLTVV.

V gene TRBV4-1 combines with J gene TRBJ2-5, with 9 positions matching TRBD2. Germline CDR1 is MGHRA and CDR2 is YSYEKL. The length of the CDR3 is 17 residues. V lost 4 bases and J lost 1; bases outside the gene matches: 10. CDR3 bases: TGCGCCAGCAGCCGAATCTCCGGGACTAGCACCCAAGAGACCCAGTACTTC. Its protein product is CASSRISGTSTQETQYF.

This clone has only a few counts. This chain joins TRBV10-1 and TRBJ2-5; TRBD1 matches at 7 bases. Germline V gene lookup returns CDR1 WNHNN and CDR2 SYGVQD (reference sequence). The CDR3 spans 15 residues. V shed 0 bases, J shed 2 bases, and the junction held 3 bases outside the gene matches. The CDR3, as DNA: TGCGCCAGCAGTGAGTCGCAGGGACAGCAAGAGACCCAGTACTTC. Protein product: CASSESQGQQETQYF.

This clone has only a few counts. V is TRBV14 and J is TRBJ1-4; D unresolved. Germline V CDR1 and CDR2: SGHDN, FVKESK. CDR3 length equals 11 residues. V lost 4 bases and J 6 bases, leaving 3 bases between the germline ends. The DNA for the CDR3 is TGTGCCAGCAGCCGATATGAAAAACTGTTTTTT. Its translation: CASSRYEKLFF.

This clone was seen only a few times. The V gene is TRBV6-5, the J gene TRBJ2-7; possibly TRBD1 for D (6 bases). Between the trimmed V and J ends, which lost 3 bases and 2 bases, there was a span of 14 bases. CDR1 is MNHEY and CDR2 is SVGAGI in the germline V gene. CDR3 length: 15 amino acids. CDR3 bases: TGTGCCAGCAGTTATTTATGGGACACCACCTACGAGCAGTACTTC. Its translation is CASSYLWDTTYEQYF.

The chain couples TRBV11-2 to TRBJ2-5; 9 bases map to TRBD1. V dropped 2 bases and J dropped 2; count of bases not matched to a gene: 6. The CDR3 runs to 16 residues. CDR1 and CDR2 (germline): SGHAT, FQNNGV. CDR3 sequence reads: CASSLWGQGRQETQYF. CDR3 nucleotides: TGTGCCAGCAGCTTATGGGGACAGGGTAGGCAAGAGACCCAGTACTTC.

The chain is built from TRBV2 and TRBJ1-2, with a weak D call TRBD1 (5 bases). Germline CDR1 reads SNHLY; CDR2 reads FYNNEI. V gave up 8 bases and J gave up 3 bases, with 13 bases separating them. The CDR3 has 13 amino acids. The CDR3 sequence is CASFRLGDYGYTF. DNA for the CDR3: TGTGCCAGCTTTCGGCTGGGGGACTATGGCTACACCTTC.

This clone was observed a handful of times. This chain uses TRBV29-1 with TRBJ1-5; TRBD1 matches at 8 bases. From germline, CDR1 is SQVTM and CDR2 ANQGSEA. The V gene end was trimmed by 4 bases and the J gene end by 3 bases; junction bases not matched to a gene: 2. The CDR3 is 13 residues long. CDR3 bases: TGCAGCGTTGTGGACAGGGACAATCAGCCCCAGCATTTT. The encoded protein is CSVVDRDNQPQHF. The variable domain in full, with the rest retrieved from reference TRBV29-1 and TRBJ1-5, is SAVISQKPSRDICQRGTSLTIQCQVDSQVTMMFWYRQQPGQSLTLIATANQGSEATYESGFVIDKFPISRPNLTFSTLTVSNMSPEDSSIYLCSVVDRDNQPQHFGDGTRLSIL.

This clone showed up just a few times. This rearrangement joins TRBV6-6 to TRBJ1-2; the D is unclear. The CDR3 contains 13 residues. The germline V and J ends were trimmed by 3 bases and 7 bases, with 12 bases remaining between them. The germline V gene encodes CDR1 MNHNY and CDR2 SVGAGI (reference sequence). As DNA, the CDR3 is TGTGCCAGCAGTTATGGGGAAAAAATTGGCTACACCTTC. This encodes CASSYGEKIGYTF.

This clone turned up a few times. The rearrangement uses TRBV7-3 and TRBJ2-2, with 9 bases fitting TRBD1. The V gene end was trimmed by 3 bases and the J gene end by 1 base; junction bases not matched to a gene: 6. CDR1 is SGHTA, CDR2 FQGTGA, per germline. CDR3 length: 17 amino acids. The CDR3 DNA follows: TGTGCCAGCAGCTTGAGCCGGGGACAGGGGAACACCGGGGAGCTGTTTTTT. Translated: CASSLSRGQGNTGELFF.

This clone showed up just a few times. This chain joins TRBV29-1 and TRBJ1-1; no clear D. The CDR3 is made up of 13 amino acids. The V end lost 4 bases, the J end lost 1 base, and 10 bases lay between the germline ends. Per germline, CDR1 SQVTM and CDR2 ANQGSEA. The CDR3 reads CSVAGHTNTEAFF. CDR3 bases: TGCAGCGTTGCGGGCCACACGAACACTGAAGCTTTCTTT. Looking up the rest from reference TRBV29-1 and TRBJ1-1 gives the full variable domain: SAVISQKPSRDICQRGTSLTIQCQVDSQVTMMFWYRQQPGQSLTLIATANQGSEATYESGFVIDKFPISRPNLTFSTLTVSNMSPEDSSIYLCSVAGHTNTEAFFGQGTRLTVV.

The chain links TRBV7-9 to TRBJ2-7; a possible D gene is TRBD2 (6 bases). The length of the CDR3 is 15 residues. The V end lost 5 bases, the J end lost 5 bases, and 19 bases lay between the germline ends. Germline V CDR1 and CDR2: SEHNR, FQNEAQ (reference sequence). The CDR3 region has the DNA TGTGCCAGCAGCCAAAGGCCGGGACTCCCTCACGAGCAGTACTTC. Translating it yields CASSQRPGLPHEQYF.

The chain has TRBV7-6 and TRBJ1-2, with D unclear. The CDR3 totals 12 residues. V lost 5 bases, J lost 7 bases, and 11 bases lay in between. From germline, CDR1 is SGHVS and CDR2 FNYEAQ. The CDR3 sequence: CASSGWSGGYTF. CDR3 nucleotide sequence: TGTGCCAGCAGCGGTTGGTCGGGTGGCTACACCTTC.

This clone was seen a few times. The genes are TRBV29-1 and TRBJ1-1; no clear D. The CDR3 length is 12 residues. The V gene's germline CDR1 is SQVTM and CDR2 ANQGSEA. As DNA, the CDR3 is TGCACCTCGACGGAGATGAACACTGAAGCTTTCTTT. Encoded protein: CTSTEMNTEAFF.

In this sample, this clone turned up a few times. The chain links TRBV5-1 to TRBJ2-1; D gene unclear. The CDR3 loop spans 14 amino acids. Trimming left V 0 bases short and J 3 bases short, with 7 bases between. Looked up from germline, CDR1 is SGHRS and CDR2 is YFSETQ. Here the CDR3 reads CASSLGTDYNEQFF. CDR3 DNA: TGCGCCAGCAGCTTGGGGACGGACTACAATGAGCAGTTCTTC.